This record looks at one T cell receptor beta chain sequence and its context. Its matching antigen is unknown. The sample belongs to a study of T cells expressing NK-cell markers. Study-level information: One of the eight sequenced donors was seronegative, whereas the other seven were HCMV-seropositive. General study points: Dominant NKG2C+ clonotypes made up about 1.0-7.0% of CD8+ T cells in roughly six donors. HCMV specificity of the expanded NKG2C+ T cell clones stayed unclear.

The CDR3 has 16 residues. In generating TCR beta cDNA, 5'RACE template switching with UMIs was used. TCRdb reanalyzed the 5' RACE reads, giving one entry per CDR3 protein sequence and no DNA. The ten most abundant clones cover roughly 3.6% of a sample with around 550,000 distinct CDR3 sequences. The chain employs TRBV12-3 or TRBV12-4 and TRBJ2-4; there is no DNA to check the TCRdb D call of TRBD2. This sequence was found in a man between 18 and 29 years old in good health. Material: blood T cells: a sorted CD56 or NKG2C T cell subset, CD4+ or CD8+ T cells, or bulk PBMC T cells (not recorded which). The CDR3 here is CASSSYTAPGGNIQYF.